This TCR beta chain was captured by sequencing in a study of blood T cell repertoires in COVID-19. Some clones are missing from TCRdb's copy, which holds only in-frame ones; the method was immunoSEQ multiplex PCR. The table includes 310,000 or so clones, approximately 86% detected once. Germline CDR1 reads LNHDA; CDR2 reads SQIVND (reference sequence). V was cut by 3 bases and J by 4 bases, with 13 bases left in between. The CDR3 has 15 residues. The sequence was obtained from a woman aged 25 to 45 who had recovered from COVID-19. This chain links TRBV19 with TRBJ2-1; the D gene is possibly TRBD1 (6 bases). Sequenced input: peripheral blood. The CDR3 nucleotides are TGTGCCAGTAGTATCCGAGGGGGAGCTTACAATGAGCAGTTCTTC. As protein: CASSIRGGAYNEQFF.